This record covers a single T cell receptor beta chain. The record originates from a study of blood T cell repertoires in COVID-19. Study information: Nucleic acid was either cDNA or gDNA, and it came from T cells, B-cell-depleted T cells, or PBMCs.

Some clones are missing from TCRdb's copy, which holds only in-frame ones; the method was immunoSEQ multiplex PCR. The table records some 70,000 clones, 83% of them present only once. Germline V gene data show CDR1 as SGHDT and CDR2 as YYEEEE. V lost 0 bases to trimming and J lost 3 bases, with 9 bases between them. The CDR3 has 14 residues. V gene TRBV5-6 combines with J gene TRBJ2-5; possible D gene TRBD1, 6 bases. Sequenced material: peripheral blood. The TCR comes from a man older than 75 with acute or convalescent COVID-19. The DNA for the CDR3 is TGTGCCAGCAGCTTGGGAGGGGGAGAAGAGACCCAGTACTTC. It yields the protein CASSLGGGEETQYF.